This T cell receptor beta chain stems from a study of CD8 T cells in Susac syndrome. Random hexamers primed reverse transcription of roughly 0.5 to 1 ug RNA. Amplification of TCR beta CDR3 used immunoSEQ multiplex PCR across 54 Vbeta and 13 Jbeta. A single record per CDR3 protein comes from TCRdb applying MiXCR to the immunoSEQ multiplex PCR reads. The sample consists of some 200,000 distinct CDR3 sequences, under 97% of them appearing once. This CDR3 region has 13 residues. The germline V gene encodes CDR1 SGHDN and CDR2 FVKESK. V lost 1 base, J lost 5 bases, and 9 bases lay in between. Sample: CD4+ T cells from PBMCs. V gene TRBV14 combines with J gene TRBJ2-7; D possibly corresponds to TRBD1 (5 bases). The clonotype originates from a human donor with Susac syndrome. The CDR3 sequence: CASSQAGANEQYF. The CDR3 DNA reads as TGTGCCAGCAGCCAAGCTGGGGCAAACGAGCAGTACTTC.